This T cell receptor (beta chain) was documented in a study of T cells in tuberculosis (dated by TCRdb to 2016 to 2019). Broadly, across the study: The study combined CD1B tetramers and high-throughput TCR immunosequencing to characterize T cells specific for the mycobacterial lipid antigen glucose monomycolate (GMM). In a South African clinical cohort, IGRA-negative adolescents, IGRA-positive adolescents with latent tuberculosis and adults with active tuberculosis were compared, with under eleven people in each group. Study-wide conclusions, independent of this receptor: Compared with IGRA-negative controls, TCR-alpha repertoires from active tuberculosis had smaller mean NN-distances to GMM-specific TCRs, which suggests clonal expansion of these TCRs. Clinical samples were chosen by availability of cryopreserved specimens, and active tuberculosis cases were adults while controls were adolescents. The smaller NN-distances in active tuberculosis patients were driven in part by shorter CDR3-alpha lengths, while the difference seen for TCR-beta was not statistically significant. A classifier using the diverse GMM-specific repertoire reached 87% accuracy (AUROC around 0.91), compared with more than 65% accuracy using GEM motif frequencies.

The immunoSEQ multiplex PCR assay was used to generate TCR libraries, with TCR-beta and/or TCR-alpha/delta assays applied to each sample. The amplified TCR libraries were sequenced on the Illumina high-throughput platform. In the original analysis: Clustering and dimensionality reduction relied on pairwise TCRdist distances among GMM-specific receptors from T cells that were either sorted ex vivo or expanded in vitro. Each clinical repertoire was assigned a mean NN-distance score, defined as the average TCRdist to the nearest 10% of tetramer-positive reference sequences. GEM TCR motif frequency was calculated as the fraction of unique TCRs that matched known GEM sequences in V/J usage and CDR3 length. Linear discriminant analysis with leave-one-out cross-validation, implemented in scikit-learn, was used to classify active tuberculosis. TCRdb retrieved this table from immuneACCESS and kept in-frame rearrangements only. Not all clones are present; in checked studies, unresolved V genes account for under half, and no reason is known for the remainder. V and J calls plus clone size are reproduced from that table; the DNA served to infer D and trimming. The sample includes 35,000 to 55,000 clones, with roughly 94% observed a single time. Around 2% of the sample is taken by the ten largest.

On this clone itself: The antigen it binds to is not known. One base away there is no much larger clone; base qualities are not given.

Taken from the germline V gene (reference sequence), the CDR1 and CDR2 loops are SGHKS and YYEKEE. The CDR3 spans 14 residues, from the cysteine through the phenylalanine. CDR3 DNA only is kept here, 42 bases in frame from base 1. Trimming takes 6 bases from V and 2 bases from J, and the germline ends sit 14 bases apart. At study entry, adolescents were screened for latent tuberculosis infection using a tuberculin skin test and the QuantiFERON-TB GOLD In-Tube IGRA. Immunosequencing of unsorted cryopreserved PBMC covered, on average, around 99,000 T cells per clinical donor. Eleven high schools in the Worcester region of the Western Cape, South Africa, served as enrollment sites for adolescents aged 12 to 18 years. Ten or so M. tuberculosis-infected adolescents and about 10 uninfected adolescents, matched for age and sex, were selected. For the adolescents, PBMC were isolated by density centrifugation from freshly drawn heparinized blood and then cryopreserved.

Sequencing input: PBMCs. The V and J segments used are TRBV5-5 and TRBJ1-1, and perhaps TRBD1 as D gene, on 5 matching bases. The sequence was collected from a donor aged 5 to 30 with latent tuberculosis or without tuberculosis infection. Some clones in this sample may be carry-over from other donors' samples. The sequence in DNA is TGTGCCAGCACCTTAGACAGTTCCAACACTGAAGCTTTCTTT. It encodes CASTLDSSNTEAFF.